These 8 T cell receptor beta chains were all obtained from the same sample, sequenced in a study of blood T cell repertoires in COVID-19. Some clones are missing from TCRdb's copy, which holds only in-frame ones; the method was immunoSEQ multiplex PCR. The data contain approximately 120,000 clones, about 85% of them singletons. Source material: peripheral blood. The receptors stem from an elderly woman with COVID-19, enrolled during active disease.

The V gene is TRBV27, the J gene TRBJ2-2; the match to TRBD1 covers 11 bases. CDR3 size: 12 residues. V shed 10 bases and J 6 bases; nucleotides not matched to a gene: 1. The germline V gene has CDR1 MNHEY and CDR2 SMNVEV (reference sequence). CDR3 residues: CATGQGAGELFF. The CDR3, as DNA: TGTGCCACGGGACAGGGGGCCGGGGAGCTGTTTTTT.

CDR3 bases: TGTGCCAGTAGTTACGGGGGCAATCAGCCCCAGCATTTT. Translated, it gives CASSYGGNQPQHF. The V and J genes are TRBV19 and TRBJ1-5, with unresolved D. CDR3 length equals 13 residues. Germline V gene lookup returns CDR1 LNHDA and CDR2 SQIVND (reference sequence). V gave up 5 bases and J gave up 2 bases, with 7 bases separating them.

CDR3 nucleotides: TGTGCCAGCAGTGCTGAGGGCTACGAGCAGTACTTC. It yields the protein CASSAEGYEQYF. The chain employs TRBV2 and TRBJ2-7; weak D call: TRBD2 (5 bases). Trimming left V 4 bases short and J 3 bases short, with 7 bases between. CDR1 is SNHLY and CDR2 is FYNNEI in the germline V gene. CDR3 length: 12 amino acids.

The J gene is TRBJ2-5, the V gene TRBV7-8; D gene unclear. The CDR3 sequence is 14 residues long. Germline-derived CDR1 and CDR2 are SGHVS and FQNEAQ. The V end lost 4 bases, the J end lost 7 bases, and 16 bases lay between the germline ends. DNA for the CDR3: TGTGCCAGCAGCTCCCAGGTGGCTGGTAGGACCCAGTACTTC. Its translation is CASSSQVAGRTQYF.

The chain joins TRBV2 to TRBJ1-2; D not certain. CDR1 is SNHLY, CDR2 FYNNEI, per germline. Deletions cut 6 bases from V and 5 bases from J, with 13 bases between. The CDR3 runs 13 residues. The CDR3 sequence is CASREESGYGYTF. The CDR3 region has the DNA TGTGCCAGCAGAGAGGAGAGCGGATATGGCTACACCTTC.

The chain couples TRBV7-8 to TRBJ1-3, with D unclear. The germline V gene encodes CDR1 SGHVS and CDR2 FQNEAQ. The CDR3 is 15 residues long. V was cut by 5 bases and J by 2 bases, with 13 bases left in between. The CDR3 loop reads CASSPSEAAGNTIYF. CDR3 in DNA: TGTGCCAGCAGCCCGTCCGAGGCGGCTGGAAACACCATATATTTT.

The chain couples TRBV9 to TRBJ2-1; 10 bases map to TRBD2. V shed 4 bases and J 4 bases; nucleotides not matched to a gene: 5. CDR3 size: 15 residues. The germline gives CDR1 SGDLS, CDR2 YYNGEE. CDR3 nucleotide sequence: TGTGCCAGCAGCAGGCTAGCGGGGGAGTACAATGAGCAGTTCTTC. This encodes CASSRLAGEYNEQFF.

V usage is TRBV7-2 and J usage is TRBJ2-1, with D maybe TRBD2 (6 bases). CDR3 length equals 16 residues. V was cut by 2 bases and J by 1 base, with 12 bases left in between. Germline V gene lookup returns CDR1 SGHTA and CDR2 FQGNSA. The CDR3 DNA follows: TGTGCCAGCAGCTTACAAGGAGCGGGTTCCTACAATGAGCAGTTCTTC. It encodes CASSLQGAGSYNEQFF. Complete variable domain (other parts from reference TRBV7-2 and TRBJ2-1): GAGVSQSPSNKVTEKGKDVELRCDPISGHTALYWYRQSLGQGLEFLIYFQGNSAPDKSGLPSDRFSAERTGGSVSTLTIQRTQQEDSAVYLCASSLQGAGSYNEQFFGPGTRLTVL.